In this sample, the clone carrying this T cell receptor (beta chain) turned up once. Its antigen is still unknown. Individuals selected for sequencing had exhibited CD8+CD57+ cell expansion on flow cytometry. Genomic DNA provided the template from which TCR beta VDJ and CDR3 profiles were obtained. TCRdb independently ran MiXCR on the reads; one entry per CDR3 protein. Of about 95,000 distinct CDR3 sequences listed, roughly two thirds are singletons. This entry belongs to a study of CD8+CD57+ T cells in acquired aplastic anemia. Points from the study as a whole: Patients shared 25 to 30 CD8+ CDR3 sequences with controls.

This CDR3 has 14 residues. Germline V CDR1 and CDR2: SEHNR, FQNEAQ (reference sequence). With V trimmed by 6 bases and J by 0 bases, 4 bases remained unmatched. This clonotype was obtained from a human donor with aplastic anemia. V usage is TRBV7-9 and J usage is TRBJ2-5; 7 bases match TRBD2. Sequencing was done on a sample of sorted CD4+, CD8+, or CD8+CD57+ T cells (not recorded which) from PBMCs. In nucleotides, the CDR3 is TGTGCCAGCAGACGAACTAGCGACCAAGAGACCCAGTACTTC. Its protein is CASRRTSDQETQYF.